At least ten counts were recorded for the clone carrying this TCR beta chain. Its matching antigen is unknown. The sample comes from a study of T cells in Graves' hyperthyroidism and ophthalmopathy. General study points: Ophthalmopathy was identified by the model a median around 5.9 months ahead of onset. By a 13 V-J model, ophthalmopathy was set apart from stable hyperthyroidism.

Researchers took RNA transcripts and amplified the TCR beta CDR3 regions from them. The HTBI primer set drove a first-round RT-PCR of the TCR CDR3. One entry per CDR3 protein results from TCRdb running MiXCR on the multiplex PCR reads. The repertoire consists of about 360,000 distinct CDR3 sequences, with roughly 13% occurring once and the leading ten covering 9.2%. With 3 bases removed from V and 6 bases from J, the gap between germline ends came to 14 bases. CDR1 and CDR2 (germline): ENHRY, SYGVKD. This CDR3 has 14 residues. The TCR originated in a woman between 18 and 29 years old with Graves' hyperthyroidism. Sample: blood. J is TRBJ1-1 and V is TRBV10-3; no clear D. The CDR3 DNA reads TGTGCCATCAGTGATTCAGACACCTTATCTGAAGCTTTCTTT. It is translated as CAISDSDTLSEAFF.